A single sample is the source of the 10 T cell receptor beta chains below, sequenced in a study of T-cell reconstitution after alpha-beta-depleted transplantation in children. A TCRbeta library incorporating unique molecular identifiers was prepared. Using its own MiXCR run on the PCR reads, TCRdb lists one record per CDR3 protein. This table holds almost 400,000 distinct CDR3 sequences, around 20% found once. The material sequenced was PBMCs from the stem cell graft donor, taken from the stem cell graft. These receptor sequences come from a human donor who donated a stem cell graft to a child with acute myeloid leukemia.

The chain combines TRBV12-3 or TRBV12-4 with TRBJ2-1; D is unresolved. There are 11 residues in the CDR3. Trimming stripped 1 base from V and 8 bases from J, with 3 bases between. CDR3 amino acids: CASSLDYEQFF. CDR3 bases: TGTGCCAGCAGTTTAGACTATGAGCAGTTCTTC.

On this clonotype: It may be a read error: a sequence one base away is much more abundant. DNA of the CDR3: TGTGCCAGCAGTGACAGGGGTAGCGAGATTAAAGAAAAACTGTTTTTT. Amino acid sequence: CASSDRGSEIKEKLFF. The V and J genes are TRBV25-1 and TRBJ1-4; tentative D call: TRBD1 (6 bases). From germline, CDR1 is MGHDK and CDR2 SYGVNS. The length of the CDR3 is 16 residues. V lost 3 bases to trimming and J lost 8 bases, with 19 bases between them.

This clonotype showed up just a few times. The chain employs TRBV7-3 and TRBJ2-1; 8 nucleotides match TRBD2. Trimming took 5 bases from V and 9 from J; bases not matched to a gene: 12. Germline V gene data show CDR1 as SGHTA and CDR2 as FQGTGA. The CDR3 covers 15 residues. Here the CDR3 DNA reads TGTGCCAGCAGCCTAAAAGCGGGAGTGGATTTTGAGCAGTTCTTC. Its translation: CASSLKAGVDFEQFF.

The V and J genes are TRBV12-3 or TRBV12-4 and TRBJ2-7; D remains ambiguous. V gave up 3 bases and J gave up 0 bases, with 9 bases separating them. This CDR3 region has 14 residues. CDR3 in DNA: TGTGCCAGCAGTTTTATACCAAGCTCCTACGAGCAGTACTTC. Encoded protein: CASSFIPSSYEQYF.

This clonotype was picked up one time. The chain carries TRBV7-2 and TRBJ1-5; no firm D call. Germline V CDR1 and CDR2: SGHTA, FQGNSA. V dropped 5 bases and J dropped 1 base, with 12 bases sitting between them. The CDR3 sequence is 15 residues long. In DNA, the CDR3 is TGTGCCAGCAGCCCAACAGAGATGAGCAATCAGCCCCAGCATTTT. Its translation: CASSPTEMSNQPQHF.

This clonotype was seen repeatedly, ten times or more. The rearrangement uses TRBV28 and TRBJ2-1, with D tentatively TRBD1 (6 bases). V gave up 6 bases and J gave up 8 bases, with 20 bases separating them. This CDR3 spans 15 amino acids. CDR1 is MDHEN, CDR2 SYDVKM, per germline. CDR3 in amino acids: CASSRPGHLPDEQFF. CDR3 DNA sequence: TGTGCCAGCAGCAGGCCGGGACACCTACCGGATGAGCAGTTCTTC.

The genes are TRBV12-3 or TRBV12-4 and TRBJ2-7, with TRBD2 matching over 9 bases. The J segment lost 6 bases and the V segment lost 3 bases, leaving 9 bases of the junction unmatched. CDR3 length equals 15 residues. The DNA of the CDR3 is TGTGCCAGCAGTTTTAGCGGGAGTCTCGGGAGCGAGCAGTACTTC. It encodes CASSFSGSLGSEQYF.

The V call is TRBV5-1, the J call TRBJ2-1; D possibly corresponds to TRBD2 (6 bases). This CDR3 has 15 amino acids. Germline assignment: CDR1 SGHRS and CDR2 YFSETQ. V lost 4 bases and J 0 bases, leaving 11 bases between the germline ends. The CDR3, as DNA: TGCGCCAGCAGCCCGGTAGCGGCCTCCTACAATGAGCAGTTCTTC. Protein sequence: CASSPVAASYNEQFF.

This clonotype has ten or more counts. V usage is TRBV5-1 and J usage is TRBJ2-1, with 10 bases that match TRBD1. This CDR3 has 14 amino acids. Per germline, CDR1 SGHRS and CDR2 YFSETQ. V shed 3 bases, J shed 9 bases, and the junction held 6 bases outside the gene matches. CDR3 amino acids: CASSSGTGASEQFF. The CDR3 DNA is TGCGCCAGCAGCTCGGGGACAGGGGCTAGTGAGCAGTTCTTC.

This clonotype was detected only a few times. The CDR3 sequence is CSARDSGGGTDTQYF. CDR3 nucleotides: TGCAGTGCTAGAGATTCGGGGGGGGGCACAGATACGCAGTATTTT. The genes are TRBV20-1 and TRBJ2-3; TRBD2 agrees at 8 bases. With V trimmed by 0 bases and J by 1 base, 3 bases remained unmatched. Germline V gene lookup returns CDR1 DFQATT and CDR2 SNEGSKA (reference sequence). The CDR3 has 15 amino acids.